Presented here are 18 T cell receptor beta chains from one specimen sequenced in a study of graft-versus-host responses after intestinal transplantation. The antigens for these receptors are not known. Data came from immunoSEQ multiplex PCR; TCRdb stores just in-frame clones and leaves some out. The profile shows 110,000 to 150,000 clones, 80% to 95% of them singletons. The sequencing here drew on unstimulated CD4+ T cells sorted from spleen or lymph node cells, taken before intestinal transplant. These receptors originate from a human donor who received an intestinal transplant.

The chain is built from TRBV27 and TRBJ2-7; 12 bases agree with TRBD2. The CDR3 spans 17 residues. Germline assignment: CDR1 MNHEY and CDR2 SMNVEV (reference sequence). V trimming: 3 bases; J trimming: 0 bases; junction bases outside the gene matches: 6. CDR3 sequence (DNA): TGTGCCAGCAGTTTGCGGACTAGCGGGACCTACTCCTACGAGCAGTACTTC. Translated: CASSLRTSGTYSYEQYF.

V and J are TRBV28 and TRBJ2-1; the D gene is possibly TRBD1 (5 bases). Germline V CDR1 and CDR2: MDHEN, SYDVKM. This CDR3 comprises 14 residues. With 6 bases removed from V and 4 bases from J, the gap between germline ends came to 13 bases. As DNA, the CDR3 is TGTGCCAGCAGGAAGGGGCCCATTTACAATGAGCAGTTCTTC. Its protein is CASRKGPIYNEQFF.

The chain employs TRBV7-9 and TRBJ1-4; D uncertain. The CDR3 totals 14 residues. V was clipped by 1 base and J by 7 bases, with 10 bases between them. The germline gives CDR1 SEHNR, CDR2 FQNEAQ (reference sequence). The chain's CDR3 is CASSLGDVGEKLFF. CDR3 coding DNA: TGTGCCAGCAGCTTAGGGGATGTAGGTGAAAAACTGTTTTTT.

V is TRBV28 and J is TRBJ1-4, with 10 bases identical to TRBD1. Trimming took 5 bases from V and 7 from J; bases not matched to a gene: 7. This CDR3 is built from 15 residues. Germline assignment: CDR1 MDHEN and CDR2 SYDVKM. The CDR3 DNA sequence: TGTGCCAGCAGTCCAGGGGACAGGGGAGGTGAAAAACTGTTTTTT. Its translation is CASSPGDRGGEKLFF. Full variable domain (remainder filled in from reference TRBV28 and TRBJ1-4): DVKVTQSSRYLVKRTGEKVFLECVQDMDHENMFWYRQDPGLGLRLIYFSYDVKMKEKGDIPEGYSVSREKKERFSLILESASTNQTSMYLCASSPGDRGGEKLFFGSGTQLSVL.

The chain carries TRBV7-8 and TRBJ1-5, with D possibly TRBD1 on 5 matching bases. Per the germline V gene, CDR1 is SGHVS and CDR2 is FQNEAQ. Between the trimmed V and J ends, which lost 5 bases and 7 bases, there was a span of 15 bases. This CDR3 contains 14 residues. Here the CDR3 reads CASSQGPGRQPQHF. The CDR3 coding sequence is TGTGCCAGCAGCCAAGGACCGGGGCGGCAGCCCCAGCATTTT.

This chain connects TRBV28 to TRBJ1-3, with 7 bases identical to TRBD1. Trimming took 5 bases from V and 0 from J; bases not matched to a gene: 4. CDR1 is MDHEN and CDR2 is SYDVKM in the germline V gene. The CDR3 runs 15 residues. CDR3 DNA sequence: TGTGCCAGCAGTGCCCCAGGGGGCTCTGGAAACACCATATATTTT. Translating it yields CASSAPGGSGNTIYF. The entire variable domain, with the rest obtained from reference TRBV28 and TRBJ1-3, is as follows: DVKVTQSSRYLVKRTGEKVFLECVQDMDHENMFWYRQDPGLGLRLIYFSYDVKMKEKGDIPEGYSVSREKKERFSLILESASTNQTSMYLCASSAPGGSGNTIYFGEGSWLTVV.

Remarks on this clone: Other DNA sequences in this sample translate to the same CDR3. The chain employs TRBV7-2 and TRBJ1-1; no clear D gene. Trimming stripped 0 bases from V and 5 bases from J, with 7 bases between. The CDR3 loop spans 13 amino acids. Germline V CDR1 and CDR2: SGHTA, FQGNSA. CDR3 coding DNA: TGTGCCAGCAGCTTAGCGGAGGGAACTGAAGCTTTCTTT. Translated, it gives CASSLAEGTEAFF.

The CDR3 reads CASRSNAGTNYEQYF. CDR3 coding DNA: TGCGCCAGCAGGTCGAATGCAGGGACCAACTACGAGCAGTACTTC. The chain recombines TRBV5-1 with TRBJ2-7, with D possibly being TRBD1 or TRBD2 (5 bases each). V lost 5 bases and J lost 3, with 18 bases in between. This CDR3 comprises 15 residues. Germline CDR1 is SGHRS and CDR2 is YFSETQ.

The chain employs TRBV7-2 and TRBJ1-5; the D is unclear. Trimming stripped 1 base from V and 0 bases from J, with 4 bases between. Germline values: CDR1 SGHTA, CDR2 FQGNSA. The CDR3 runs to 14 residues. In DNA form, the CDR3 reads TGTGCCAGCAGCTTAGAGCTTAGCAATCAGCCCCAGCATTTT. The encoded protein is CASSLELSNQPQHF.

This chain links TRBV5-1 with TRBJ2-2; D uncertain. CDR1 and CDR2 from the germline V gene are SGHRS and YFSETQ. The CDR3 runs to 16 residues. Trimming shortened V by 0 bases and J by 4 bases, and 13 bases separated the two germline ends. CDR3 loop: CASSLEASSGTGELFF. The DNA for the CDR3 is TGCGCCAGCAGCTTGGAAGCTTCGTCCGGCACCGGGGAGCTGTTTTTT.

The V gene is TRBV4-3, the J gene TRBJ2-7; 13 bases are shared with TRBD2. Trimming at V came to 4 bases and at J to 5 bases, leaving 5 bases not matched to a gene. Germline CDR1 and CDR2: LGHNA and YSLEER. The CDR3 has 15 amino acids. Here the CDR3 DNA reads TGCGCCAGCAGCCCAGGACTAGCGGGAGCCCACGAGCAGTACTTC. Translated: CASSPGLAGAHEQYF.

This chain connects TRBV10-2 to TRBJ1-2, with TRBD1 as a possible D gene (5 bases). Germline V gene sequence: CDR1 WSHSY, CDR2 SAAADI. V lost 3 bases and J 1 base, leaving 15 bases between the germline ends. CDR3 length: 16 residues. CDR3 DNA: TGCGCCAGCAGTGATACCGCCGGGGCCCTTAACTATGGCTACACCTTC. Protein: CASSDTAGALNYGYTF.

This clone was seen a few times. This chain joins TRBV19 and TRBJ1-1; TRBD1 matches at 8 bases. CDR1 is LNHDA, CDR2 SQIVND, per germline (reference sequence). The V gene end was trimmed by 4 bases and the J gene end by 6 bases; junction bases not matched to a gene: 13. CDR3 length: 16 residues. CDR3 DNA sequence: TGTGCCAGTAGTACCCAGAGGACAGGGACTAGGGCTGAAGCTTTCTTT. It yields the protein CASSTQRTGTRAEAFF.

J is TRBJ2-3 and V is TRBV7-9, with 7 bases fitting TRBD1. This CDR3 comprises 13 residues. Trimming cost V 6 bases and J 6 bases; bases outside gene matches: 6. Germline CDR1 reads SEHNR; CDR2 reads FQNEAQ (reference sequence). CDR3 DNA sequence: TGTGCCAGCAGGCCCGGGACAGTGGATACGCAGTATTTT. This codes for CASRPGTVDTQYF.

The V gene is TRBV4-1, the J gene TRBJ2-5; 10 positions agree with TRBD2. The J call is doubtful: the DNA matches TRBJ2-7 better. The germline V gene has CDR1 MGHRA and CDR2 YSYEKL. The CDR3 runs to 16 residues. CDR3 loop: CASSQDRGLAVYEQYF. The CDR3 DNA sequence: TGCGCCAGCAGCCAAGATAGAGGACTAGCGGTTTACGAGCAGTACTTC.

V and J are TRBV7-9 and TRBJ1-6; 7 bases fit TRBD1. The CDR3 extends over 14 amino acids. The V segment lost 3 bases and the J segment 9 bases; nucleotides outside the gene matches: 5. Germline CDR1 SEHNR, CDR2 FQNEAQ (reference sequence). For the CDR3, the DNA is TGTGCCAGCAGCTTGAGGCAGGGGGGTTCACCCCTCCACTTT. Amino acids: CASSLRQGGSPLHF.

The rearrangement joins TRBV6-5 to TRBJ1-2; 7 bases agree with TRBD1. The junction had 12 bases not matched to a gene; V was cut back by 8 bases and J by 3 bases. This CDR3 comprises 15 residues. Per germline, CDR1 MNHEY and CDR2 SVGAGI. The CDR3 is CASSADRKLYYGYTF. The CDR3 DNA reads as TGTGCCAGCTCGGCGGACAGGAAGCTATACTATGGCTACACCTTC.

The chain employs TRBV4-1 and TRBJ2-1, with TRBD2 matching 7 bases. With V trimmed by 1 base and J by 2 bases, 8 bases remained unmatched. Germline lookup yields CDR1 MGHRA and CDR2 YSYEKL. The CDR3 loop spans 17 amino acids. Written as DNA, the CDR3 is TGCGCCAGCAGCCAAGGAACTAGCGCTTCAGCCTACAATGAGCAGTTCTTC. Its protein product is CASSQGTSASAYNEQFF.